One sample yielded the 5 T cell receptor beta chains listed below, sequenced in a study of regulatory T cells in long-lasting Graves disease. Time point given: newly diagnosed GD, antithyroid drugs for less than 3 months. The TCR library was made from RNA that had been extracted from PBMCs in TRIzol. Construction of the TCR beta libraries employed iRepertoire HTBI primers in conjunction with Arm-PCR of CDR3 regions. TCRdb itself ran the multiplex PCR reads through MiXCR, one entry per CDR3 protein. The sample shows over 500,000 distinct CDR3 sequences, around 17% of them seen only once. These data were likewise used in another study, on T cells in Graves' hyperthyroidism and ophthalmopathy.

The sequencing used peripheral blood mononuclear cells (PBMCs), collected at new diagnosis, from a patient treated with antithyroid drugs. The source of these receptors is a woman aged 25 to 39 with Graves disease.

This rearrangement joins TRBV28 to TRBJ1-2; 7 bases match TRBD1. CDR3 length: 14 amino acids. J gave up 7 bases and V 8 bases, and 13 bases lay outside the gene matches. CDR1 and CDR2 from the germline V gene are MDHEN and SYDVKM. CDR3 sequence (DNA): TGTGCCAGCTGGCCGGGAGGGGGCGAAGGTGGCTACACCTTC. Translated, it gives CASWPGGGEGGYTF.

This clonotype was seen at least ten times. CDR3 DNA sequence: TGTGCCAGCAGCTTGGAACAGACTTTAACGCCCGCACATGGCTACACCTTC. This translates into CASSLEQTLTPAHGYTF. The chain employs TRBV11-1 and TRBJ1-2, with unresolved D. Germline loops: CDR1 SGHAT, CDR2 FQDESV (reference sequence). The germline V and J ends were trimmed by 3 bases and 6 bases, with 23 bases remaining between them. The CDR3 totals 17 residues.

This clonotype turned up a few times. This CDR3 reads CASSFPVGLYNEQFF. In nucleotides, the CDR3 is TGCGCCAGCAGCTTCCCGGTCGGGCTATACAATGAGCAGTTCTTC. The chain uses TRBV5-1 and TRBJ2-1; D gene ambiguous. CDR3 length equals 15 residues. CDR1 SGHRS and CDR2 YFSETQ come from the germline V gene. Trimming removed 2 bases at V and 4 bases at J, with 13 bases between.

This clonotype was seen once. A much larger clone differs by one base, so this may be a read error. The chain joins TRBV28 to TRBJ2-7; tentatively, D is TRBD1 (6 bases). Per the germline V gene, CDR1 is MDHEN and CDR2 is SYDVKM. The CDR3 sequence is 13 residues long. The V end lost 9 bases, the J end lost 3 bases, and 15 bases lay between the germline ends. CDR3 sequence: CASKNTGFYEQYF. The CDR3 DNA follows: TGTGCCAGTAAAAACACAGGGTTCTACGAGCAGTACTTC.

As to this clonotype: A much larger clone differs from this one at a single base, so this may be a read error. The rearrangement joins TRBV27 to TRBJ1-2, with D tentatively TRBD1 (6 bases). CDR1 is MNHEY and CDR2 is SMNVEV in the germline V gene (reference sequence). The CDR3 is 12 amino acids. CDR3 DNA sequence: TGTGCCACCCACCAGGGGCCCTATGGCCACACCTTC. It yields the protein CATHQGPYGHTF.